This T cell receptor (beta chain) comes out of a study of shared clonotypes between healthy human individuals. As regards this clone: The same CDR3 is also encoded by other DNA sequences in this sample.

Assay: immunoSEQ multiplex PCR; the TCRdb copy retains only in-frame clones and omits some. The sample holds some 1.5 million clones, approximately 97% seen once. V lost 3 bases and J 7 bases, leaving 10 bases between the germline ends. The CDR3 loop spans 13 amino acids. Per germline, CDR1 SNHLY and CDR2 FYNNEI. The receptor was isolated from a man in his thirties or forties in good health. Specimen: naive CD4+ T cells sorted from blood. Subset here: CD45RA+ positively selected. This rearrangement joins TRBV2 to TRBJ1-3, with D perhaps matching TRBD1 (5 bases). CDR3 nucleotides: TGTGCCAGCAGTGAGCAGGGTGGGAACACCATATATTTT. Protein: CASSEQGGNTIYF.